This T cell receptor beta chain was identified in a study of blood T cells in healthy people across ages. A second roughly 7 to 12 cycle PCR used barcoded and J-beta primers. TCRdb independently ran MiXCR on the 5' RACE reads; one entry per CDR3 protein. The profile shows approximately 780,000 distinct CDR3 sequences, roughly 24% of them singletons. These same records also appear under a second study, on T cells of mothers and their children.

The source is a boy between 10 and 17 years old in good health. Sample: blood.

The CDR3 protein is CASSLIAGAEKLFF. The DNA of the CDR3 is TGCGCCAGCAGCTTGATTGCCGGGGCGGAAAAACTGTTTTTT. The chain employs TRBV5-1 and TRBJ1-4; tentative D call: TRBD1 (5 bases). Germline CDR1 and CDR2: SGHRS and YFSETQ. Trimming took 1 base from V and 8 from J, leaving 12 bases between them. The CDR3 is made up of 14 amino acids. The variable domain in full, completed from reference TRBV5-1 and TRBJ1-4, reads KAGVTQTPRYLIKTRGQQVTLSCSPISGHRSVSWYQQTPGQGLQFLFEYFSETQRNKGNFPGRFSGRQFSNSRSEMNVSTLELGDSALYLCASSLIAGAEKLFFGSGTQLSVL.